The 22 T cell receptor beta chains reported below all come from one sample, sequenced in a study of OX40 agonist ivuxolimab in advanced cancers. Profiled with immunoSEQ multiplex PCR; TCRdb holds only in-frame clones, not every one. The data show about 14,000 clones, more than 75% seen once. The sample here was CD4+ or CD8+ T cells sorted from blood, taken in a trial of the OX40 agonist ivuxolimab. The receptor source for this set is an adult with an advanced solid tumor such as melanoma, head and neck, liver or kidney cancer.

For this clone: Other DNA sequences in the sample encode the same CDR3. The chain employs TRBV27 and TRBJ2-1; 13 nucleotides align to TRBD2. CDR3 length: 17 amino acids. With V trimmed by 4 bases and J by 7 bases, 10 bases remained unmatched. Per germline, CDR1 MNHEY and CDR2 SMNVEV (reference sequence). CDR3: CASSSVLLAGGRNEQFF. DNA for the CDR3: TGTGCCAGCAGTTCCGTACTACTAGCGGGAGGGCGGAATGAGCAGTTCTTC.

The CDR3 DNA reads TGTGCCAGCTCACCACCGGGACAGGGATACAATGAGCAGTTCTTC. Translating gives CASSPPGQGYNEQFF. V and J are TRBV18 and TRBJ2-1; 9 bases fit TRBD1. Per germline, CDR1 KGHSH and CDR2 LQKENI. The CDR3 is made up of 15 amino acids. V shed 0 bases and J 4 bases; nucleotides not matched to a gene: 1.

As DNA, the CDR3 is TGCGCCAGCAGCCAAAGTTCTGGGACAGGGAGCTCCTACAATGAGCAGTTCTTC. Amino acids: CASSQSSGTGSSYNEQFF. This chain connects TRBV4-1 to TRBJ2-1; 9 nucleotides match TRBD1. CDR3 size: 18 residues. V was clipped by 2 bases and J by 0 bases; unmatched bases: 8. Germline V gene data show CDR1 as MGHRA and CDR2 as YSYEKL.

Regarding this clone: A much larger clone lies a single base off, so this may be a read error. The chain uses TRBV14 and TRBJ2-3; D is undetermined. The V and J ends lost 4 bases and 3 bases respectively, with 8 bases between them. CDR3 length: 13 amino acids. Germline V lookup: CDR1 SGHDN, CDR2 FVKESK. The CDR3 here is CASSRILTDTQYF. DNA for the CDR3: TGTGCCAGCAGCCGAATCTTGACAGATACGCAGTATTTT.

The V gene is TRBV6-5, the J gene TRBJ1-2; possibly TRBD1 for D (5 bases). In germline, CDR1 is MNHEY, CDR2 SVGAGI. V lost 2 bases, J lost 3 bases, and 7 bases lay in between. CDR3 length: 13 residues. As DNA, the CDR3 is TGTGCCAGCAGTTACGGGGGTTACTATGGCTACACCTTC. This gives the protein CASSYGGYYGYTF.

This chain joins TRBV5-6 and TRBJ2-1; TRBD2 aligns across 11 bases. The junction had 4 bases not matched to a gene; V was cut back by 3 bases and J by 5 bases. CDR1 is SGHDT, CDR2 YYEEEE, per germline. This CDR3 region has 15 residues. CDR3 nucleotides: TGTGCCAGCAGCTGGGGACTAGCGGAAGACAATGAGCAGTTCTTC. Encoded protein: CASSWGLAEDNEQFF.

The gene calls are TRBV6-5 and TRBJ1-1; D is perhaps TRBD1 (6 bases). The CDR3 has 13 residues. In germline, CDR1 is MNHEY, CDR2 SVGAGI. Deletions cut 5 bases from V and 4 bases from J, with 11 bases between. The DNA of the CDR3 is TGTGCCAGCAGTCCCGGGGGGGCCACTGAAGCTTTCTTT. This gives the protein CASSPGGATEAFF.

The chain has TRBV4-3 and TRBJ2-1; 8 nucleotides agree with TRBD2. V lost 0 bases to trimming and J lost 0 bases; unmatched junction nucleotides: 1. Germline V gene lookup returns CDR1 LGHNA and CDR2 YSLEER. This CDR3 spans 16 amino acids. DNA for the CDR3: TGCGCCAGCAGCCAAGACGGGAGGGCCTCCTACAATGAGCAGTTCTTC. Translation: CASSQDGRASYNEQFF.

The CDR3 is CASSLVGVGTVVETQYF. CDR3 nucleotides: TGTGCCAGCAGCTTAGTGGGGGTGGGAACCGTGGTGGAGACCCAGTACTTC. The chain has TRBV7-2 and TRBJ2-5; either TRBD1 or TRBD2 may supply D (5 bases each). CDR3 size: 17 residues. CDR1 is SGHTA, CDR2 FQGNSA, per germline. The V end lost 1 base, the J end lost 5 bases, and 20 bases lay between the germline ends.

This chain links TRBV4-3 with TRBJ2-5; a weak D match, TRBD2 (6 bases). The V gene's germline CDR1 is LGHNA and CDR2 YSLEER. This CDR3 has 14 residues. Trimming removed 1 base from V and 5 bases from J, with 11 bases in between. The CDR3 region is CASSQGAAGETQYF. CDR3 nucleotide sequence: TGCGCCAGCAGCCAAGGGGCCGCGGGGGAGACCCAGTACTTC.

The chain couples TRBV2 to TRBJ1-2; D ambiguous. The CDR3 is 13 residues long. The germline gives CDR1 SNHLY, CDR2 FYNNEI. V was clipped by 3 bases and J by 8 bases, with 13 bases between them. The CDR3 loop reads CASSDLGKRGYTF. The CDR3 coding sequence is TGTGCCAGCAGTGACTTGGGGAAGCGGGGCTACACCTTC.

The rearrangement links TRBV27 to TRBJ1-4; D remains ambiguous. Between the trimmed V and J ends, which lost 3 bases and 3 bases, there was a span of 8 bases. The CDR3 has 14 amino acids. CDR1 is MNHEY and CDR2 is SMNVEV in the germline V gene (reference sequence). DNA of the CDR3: TGTGCCAGCAGTTTTACGGGCTCTAATGAAAAACTGTTTTTT. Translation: CASSFTGSNEKLFF.

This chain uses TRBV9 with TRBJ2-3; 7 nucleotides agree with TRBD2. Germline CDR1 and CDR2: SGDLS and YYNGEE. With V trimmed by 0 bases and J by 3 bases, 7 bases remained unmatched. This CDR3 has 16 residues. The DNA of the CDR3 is TGTGCCAGCAGCGTAGGAGGGGACTACTCGACAGATACGCAGTATTTT. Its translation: CASSVGGDYSTDTQYF.

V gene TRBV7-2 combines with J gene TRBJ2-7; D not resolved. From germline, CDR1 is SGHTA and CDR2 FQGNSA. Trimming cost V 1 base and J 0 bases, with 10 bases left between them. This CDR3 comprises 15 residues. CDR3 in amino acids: CASSLGLGSSYEQYF. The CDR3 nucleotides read TGTGCCAGCAGCTTAGGTCTGGGCAGCTCCTACGAGCAGTACTTC.

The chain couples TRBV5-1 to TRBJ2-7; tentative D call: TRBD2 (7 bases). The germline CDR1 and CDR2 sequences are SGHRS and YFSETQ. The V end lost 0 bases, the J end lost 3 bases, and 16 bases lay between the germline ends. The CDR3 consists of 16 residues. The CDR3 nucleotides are TGCGCCAGCAGCTTGGACCAAGGGGGGGCCCGCTACGAGCAGTACTTC. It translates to CASSLDQGGARYEQYF.

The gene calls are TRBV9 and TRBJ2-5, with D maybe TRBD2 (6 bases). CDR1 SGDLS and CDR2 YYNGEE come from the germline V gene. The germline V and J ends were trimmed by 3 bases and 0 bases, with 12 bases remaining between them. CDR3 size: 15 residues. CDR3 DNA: TGTGCCAGCAGCGCTTGGGGGGAGGACCAAGAGACCCAGTACTTC. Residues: CASSAWGEDQETQYF. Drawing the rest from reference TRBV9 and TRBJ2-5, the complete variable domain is DSGVTQTPKHLITATGQRVTLRCSPRSGDLSVYWYQQSLDQGLQFLIQYYNGEERAKGNILERFSAQQFPDLHSELNLSSLELGDSALYFCASSAWGEDQETQYFGPGTRLLVL.

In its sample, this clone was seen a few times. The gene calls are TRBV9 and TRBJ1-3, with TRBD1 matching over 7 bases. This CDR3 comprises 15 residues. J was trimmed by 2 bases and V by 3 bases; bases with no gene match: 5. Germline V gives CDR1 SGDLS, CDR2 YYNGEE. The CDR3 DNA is TGTGCCAGCAGCGCAGACACAGGGGCTGGAAACACCATATATTTT. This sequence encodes CASSADTGAGNTIYF.

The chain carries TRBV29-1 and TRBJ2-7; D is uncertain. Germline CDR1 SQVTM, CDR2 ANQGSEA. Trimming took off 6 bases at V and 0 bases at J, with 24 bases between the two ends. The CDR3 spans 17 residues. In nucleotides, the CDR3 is TGCAGCGTCCGACGAAAACCGGACGGATTTAGCTCCTACGAGCAGTACTTC. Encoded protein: CSVRRKPDGFSSYEQYF.

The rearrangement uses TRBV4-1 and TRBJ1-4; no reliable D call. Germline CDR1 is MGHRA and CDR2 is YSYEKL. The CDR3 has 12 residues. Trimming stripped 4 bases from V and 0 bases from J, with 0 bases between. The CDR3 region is CASSPTNEKLFF. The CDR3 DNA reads TGCGCCAGCAGCCCAACTAATGAAAAACTGTTTTTT.

The CDR3 protein is CASSPGSAANYGYTF. CDR3 nucleotides: TGTGCCAGCAGCCCCGGGAGTGCAGCTAACTATGGCTACACCTTC. The rearrangement joins TRBV11-3 to TRBJ1-2; D ambiguous. The germline V gene encodes CDR1 SGHNT and CDR2 YENEEA. The CDR3 has 15 amino acids. Trimming removed 5 bases at V and 0 bases at J, with 13 bases between. Variable domain in full (rest from reference TRBV11-3 and TRBJ1-2): EAGVVQSPRYKIIEKKQPVAFWCNPISGHNTLYWYLQNLGQGPELLIRYENEEAVDDSQLPKDRFSAERLKGVDSTLKIQPAELGDSAVYLCASSPGSAANYGYTFGSGTRLTVV.

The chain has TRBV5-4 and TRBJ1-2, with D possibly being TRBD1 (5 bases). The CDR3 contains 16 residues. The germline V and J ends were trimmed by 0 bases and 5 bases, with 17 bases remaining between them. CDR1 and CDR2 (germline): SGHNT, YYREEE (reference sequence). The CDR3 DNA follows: TGTGCCAGCAGCTTGGTGGGGACTACCGGCGGATATGGCTACACCTTC. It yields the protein CASSLVGTTGGYGYTF.

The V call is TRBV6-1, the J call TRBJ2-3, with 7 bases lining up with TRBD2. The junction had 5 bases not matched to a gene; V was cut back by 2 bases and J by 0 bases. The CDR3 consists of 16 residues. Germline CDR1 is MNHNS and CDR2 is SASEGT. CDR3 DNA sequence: TGTGCCAGCAGTGAATCCCCGGGAGGAAGCACAGATACGCAGTATTTT. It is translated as CASSESPGGSTDTQYF.